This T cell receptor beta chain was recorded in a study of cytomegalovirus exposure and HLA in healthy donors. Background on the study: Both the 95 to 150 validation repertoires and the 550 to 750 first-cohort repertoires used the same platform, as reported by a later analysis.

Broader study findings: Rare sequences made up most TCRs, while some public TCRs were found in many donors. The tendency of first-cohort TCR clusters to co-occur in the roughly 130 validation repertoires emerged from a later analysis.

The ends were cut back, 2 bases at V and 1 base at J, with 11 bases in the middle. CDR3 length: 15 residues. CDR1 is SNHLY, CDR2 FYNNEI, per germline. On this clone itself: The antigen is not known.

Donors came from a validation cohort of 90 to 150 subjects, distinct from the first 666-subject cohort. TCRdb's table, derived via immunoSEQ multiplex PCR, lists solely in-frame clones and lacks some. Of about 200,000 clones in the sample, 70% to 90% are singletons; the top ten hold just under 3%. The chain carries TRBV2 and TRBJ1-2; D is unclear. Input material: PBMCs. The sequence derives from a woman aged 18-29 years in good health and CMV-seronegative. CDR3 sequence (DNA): TGTGCCAGCAGTGAAAGCCTTCAGCGTAACTATGGCTACACCTTC. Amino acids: CASSESLQRNYGYTF.